This T cell receptor (beta chain) comes out of a study of blood T cell repertoires in COVID-19. Overall study: Whether acute or convalescent, the COVID-19 samples came from the United States, Italy and Spain. T cells, B-cell-depleted T cells, or PBMCs provided the cDNA or gDNA that served as material.

V dropped 5 bases and J dropped 7 bases, with 11 bases sitting between them. The CDR3 length is 12 residues. Germline lookup yields CDR1 SEHNR and CDR2 FQNEAQ (reference sequence). Original methodology: Estimates of nucleated cell counts were drawn from the amplification of reference gene primers. Assay used: immunoSEQ multiplex PCR; TCRdb lists only in-frame clones, some missing. V, J and clone size were drawn from that table, and D and trimming were deduced from the DNA. This table holds around 310,000 clones, approximately 89% found once. The J gene is TRBJ1-1, the V gene TRBV7-9; D is perhaps TRBD1 (5 bases). Sequencing was carried out using peripheral blood. This TCR was recovered from a woman in her sixties with acute or convalescent COVID-19. CDR3 in DNA: TGTGCCAGCAGCCTCAGGGAGGATGAAGCTTTCTTT. Translated: CASSLREDEAFF.